Detailed here is one TCR beta chain. This sample stems from a study of T cell changes during pregnancy in multiple sclerosis. CDR1 is LGHNA and CDR2 is YNFKEQ in the germline V gene. V was clipped by 4 bases and J by 4 bases; unmatched bases: 7. The CDR3 runs to 15 residues. The protocol was immunoSEQ multiplex PCR, while the TCRdb copy is restricted to in-frame clones and leaves out a portion. The top ten clones hold around an eighth of a sample with some 23,000 clones, around 86% of them seen once. This chain uses TRBV4-2 with TRBJ2-5, with 9 bases that match TRBD2. The clonotype originates from a female donor in good health, enrolled as a control in a pregnancy study. Sequenced here: CD8+ T cells from peripheral blood mononuclear cells, sampled in the first trimester of pregnancy. The CDR3 region has the DNA TGTGCCAGCAGCCGGGGAGCGGGGGGTAGAGAGACCCAGTACTTC. This sequence encodes CASSRGAGGRETQYF.